Listed here are 23 T cell receptor beta chains from one sample, sequenced in a study of CD8+ T cells in alopecia areata (dated by TCRdb to the late 2010s). The time point label of this sample denotes: baseline before oral tofacitinib. Library generation was performed with the immunoSEQ multiplex PCR assay. RNA was extracted from all samples and reverse transcribed into cDNA as template for TCR sequencing. Drawn from immuneACCESS, this table holds only the in-frame rearrangements with V and J called that TCRdb kept. Clones are partly lost; checked studies trace under half to an unresolved V gene and leave the rest unexplained. The sample table holds approximately 150,000 clones, of which approximately 51% were seen once. The ten most abundant clones make up approximately 1% of the sample. This material consisted of CD4+ T cells sorted from blood, taken at week 0. Receptors were obtained from a human donor with alopecia areata.

The chain joins TRBV2 to TRBJ1-2, with unresolved D. The CDR3 sequence is 13 residues long. Trimming took 6 bases from V and 8 from J, leaving 16 bases between them. Germline CDR1 SNHLY, CDR2 FYNNEI. The CDR3 DNA reads TGTGCCAGCAGCGGCAGGAGGGAGGAAGGCTACACCTTC. Protein product: CASSGRREEGYTF.

The chain carries TRBV6-6 and TRBJ1-1, with D hard to call. The V end was cut by 8 bases, the J end by 1 base, with 14 bases between. The CDR3 sequence is 14 residues long. Per the germline V gene, CDR1 is MNHNY and CDR2 is SVGAGI (reference sequence). The CDR3 region is CASLLGQSNTEAFF. The DNA of the CDR3 is TGTGCCAGCCTCCTAGGGCAATCGAACACTGAAGCTTTCTTT.

The rearrangement joins TRBV30 to TRBJ1-5; TRBD1 matches 10 bases. The CDR3 contains 14 residues. The ends lost 1 base at V and 4 bases at J; junction bases unmatched: 1. Per the germline V gene, CDR1 is GTSNPN and CDR2 is SVGIG (reference sequence). The CDR3 loop reads CAWSADRGNQPQHF. The CDR3 bases are TGTGCCTGGAGTGCGGACAGGGGGAATCAGCCCCAGCATTTT.

The chain links TRBV28 to TRBJ1-5, with a weak D call TRBD1 (5 bases). In germline, CDR1 is MDHEN, CDR2 SYDVKM. Trimming removed 3 bases at V and 0 bases at J, with 18 bases between. The CDR3 contains 18 residues. In nucleotides, the CDR3 is TGTGCCAGCAGTTTGAAGAGAAGGGGTATTGATAGCAATCAGCCCCAGCATTTT. It encodes CASSLKRRGIDSNQPQHF.

The CDR3 DNA is TGTGCCATCAGTGAGTCCGGGACAGGGGGTAATGAGCAGTTCTTC. Its protein is CAISESGTGGNEQFF. This chain uses TRBV10-3 with TRBJ2-1, with 11 bases matching TRBD1. CDR3 length: 15 amino acids. V was pared by 0 bases and J by 7 bases, with 2 bases of the junction left unmatched. Germline CDR1 is ENHRY and CDR2 is SYGVKD.

V gene TRBV29-1 combines with J gene TRBJ2-1, with 8 bases matching TRBD2. Germline trimming cut 7 bases from V and 7 bases from J; bases unmatched to any gene: 9. Per the germline V gene, CDR1 is SQVTM and CDR2 is ANQGSEA. CDR3 length: 13 residues. The CDR3 protein is CSESGSVLNEQFF. Written as DNA, the CDR3 is TGCAGCGAAAGCGGGAGCGTATTGAATGAGCAGTTCTTC.

This clone was found once. The J gene is TRBJ2-2, the V gene TRBV19; D uncertain. V lost 6 bases and J lost 3, with 8 bases in between. This CDR3 comprises 13 residues. Germline V gene data show CDR1 as LNHDA and CDR2 as SQIVND (reference sequence). The CDR3 sequence is CASRPADTGELFF. In DNA form, the CDR3 reads TGTGCCAGTAGGCCGGCGGACACCGGGGAGCTGTTTTTT.

This chain links TRBV7-9 with TRBJ2-7, with TRBD1 matching over 7 bases. V lost 5 bases and J lost 3; bases outside the gene matches: 4. This CDR3 spans 13 amino acids. Germline values: CDR1 SEHNR, CDR2 FQNEAQ (reference sequence). CDR3 coding DNA: TGTGCCAGCAGCCCAGGACAGGTCTACGAGCAGTACTTC. Amino acid sequence: CASSPGQVYEQYF.

This clone has more than one count but fewer than ten. Additional DNA sequences in this sample encode the identical CDR3. The rearrangement joins TRBV29-1 to TRBJ2-1; tentative D call: TRBD2 (6 bases). The CDR3 loop spans 13 amino acids. V lost 6 bases, J lost 1 base, and 10 bases lay in between. The germline V gene encodes CDR1 SQVTM and CDR2 ANQGSEA. The CDR3 loop reads CSVARGSYNEQFF. The CDR3, as DNA: TGCAGCGTCGCCCGGGGGTCCTACAATGAGCAGTTCTTC.

This sequence joins TRBV29-1 and TRBJ2-7; no clear D. Trimming cost V 4 bases and J 6 bases, with 10 bases left between them. The CDR3 is 11 residues long. Germline V CDR1 and CDR2: SQVTM, ANQGSEA. The CDR3 region has the DNA TGCAGCGTTGTTGATCACCGCGAGCAGTACTTC. It yields the protein CSVVDHREQYF.

J is TRBJ1-5 and V is TRBV15; no clear D. The germline V gene has CDR1 LNHNV and CDR2 YYDKDF (reference sequence). The length of the CDR3 is 13 residues. V was clipped by 0 bases and J by 5 bases, with 5 bases between them. The CDR3 spells CATSREDYQPQHF. The CDR3 coding sequence is TGTGCCACCAGCAGAGAGGATTATCAGCCCCAGCATTTT. Full variable domain (rest looked up from reference TRBV15 and TRBJ1-5): DAMVIQNPRYQVTQFGKPVTLSCSQTLNHNVMYWYQQKSSQAPKLLFHYYDKDFNNEADTPDNFQSRRPNTSFCFLDIRSPGLGDTAMYLCATSREDYQPQHFGDGTRLSIL.

The chain recombines TRBV18 with TRBJ2-1; 10 nucleotides line up with TRBD1. The CDR3 sequence is 14 residues long. The ends lost 1 base at V and 7 bases at J; junction bases unmatched: 1. In germline, CDR1 is KGHSH, CDR2 LQKENI. CDR3 in amino acids: CASSPRDRGNEQFF. In DNA, the CDR3 is TGTGCCAGCTCACCACGGGACAGGGGTAATGAGCAGTTCTTC.

This clone was detected a few times. V gene TRBV28 combines with J gene TRBJ2-5, with D possibly matching TRBD1 (5 bases). Germline CDR1 is MDHEN and CDR2 is SYDVKM. CDR3 length: 13 amino acids. With 6 bases removed from V and 7 bases from J, the gap between germline ends came to 15 bases. The CDR3 region is CASRTQDQRTQYF. The CDR3 nucleotides are TGTGCCAGCAGGACACAGGATCAACGGACCCAGTACTTC.

This clone was detected once. The chain employs TRBV29-1 and TRBJ1-2; D ambiguous. Trimming stripped 3 bases from V and 4 bases from J, with 9 bases between. The CDR3 sequence is 12 residues long. Looked up from germline, CDR1 is SQVTM and CDR2 is ANQGSEA. The CDR3 coding sequence is TGCAGCGTTGACATCGCCCTCTATGGCTACACCTTC. This translates into CSVDIALYGYTF. Using reference TRBV29-1 and TRBJ1-2 for the parts outside the CDR3, the full variable domain is SAVISQKPSRDICQRGTSLTIQCQVDSQVTMMFWYRQQPGQSLTLIATANQGSEATYESGFVIDKFPISRPNLTFSTLTVSNMSPEDSSIYLCSVDIALYGYTFGSGTRLTVV.

This clone was detected once. The J gene is TRBJ2-2, the V gene TRBV29-1; 8 nucleotides match TRBD2. V lost 8 bases, J lost 3 bases, and 5 bases stayed unmatched. CDR1 and CDR2 from the germline V gene are SQVTM and ANQGSEA. The CDR3 loop spans 13 amino acids. CDR3 in amino acids: CSSGTRHTGELFF. The CDR3 DNA sequence: TGCAGCTCCGGGACTAGGCACACCGGGGAGCTGTTTTTT.

The chain is built from TRBV25-1 and TRBJ2-1; 14 positions match TRBD2. The germline V gene encodes CDR1 MGHDK and CDR2 SYGVNS. V gave up 6 bases and J gave up 0 bases; unmatched junction bases: 4. The CDR3 is 17 residues long. This chain's CDR3 is CASSAGTSGGSYNEQFF. The CDR3 DNA reads as TGTGCCAGCAGCGCCGGGACTAGCGGGGGCTCCTACAATGAGCAGTTCTTC.

The chain combines TRBV19 with TRBJ1-5; D gene uncertain. This CDR3 comprises 14 residues. The V end was cut by 5 bases, the J end by 6 bases, with 14 bases between. Germline V CDR1 and CDR2: LNHDA, SQIVND (reference sequence). CDR3 DNA sequence: TGTGCCAGTAGTCGAGACTCCTTTAGTCAGCCCCAGCATTTT. Encoded protein: CASSRDSFSQPQHF.

Worth noting for this clone: Germline is not matched at one junction end, which may reflect a read error. This sequence joins TRBV29-1 and TRBJ2-7; 7 nucleotides agree with TRBD2. CDR3 size: 13 residues. From germline, CDR1 is SQVTM and CDR2 ANQGSEA. The CDR3 here is CSVERGSSNEQYF. The CDR3 bases are TGCAGCGTTGAACGCGGGAGCTCCAACGAGCAGTACTTC.

The sample holds many counts of this clone. The CDR3 nucleotides read TGTGCCAGCGCGCCACAAGGACAGGGGGTGTTCTCTGGCGAGCAGTACTTC. As protein: CASAPQGQGVFSGEQYF. The chain links TRBV25-1 to TRBJ2-7; 10 bases match TRBD1. The germline V gene has CDR1 MGHDK and CDR2 SYGVNS. The junction had 19 bases not matched to a gene; V was cut back by 8 bases and J by 6 bases. This CDR3 contains 17 residues.

This clone has ten or more counts. The V gene is TRBV18, the J gene TRBJ2-2; D possibly corresponds to TRBD2 (5 bases). Trimming left V 0 bases short and J 0 bases short, with 11 bases between. Germline lookup yields CDR1 KGHSH and CDR2 LQKENI. This CDR3 comprises 17 residues. The CDR3 DNA sequence: TGTGCCAGCTCACCACCGGGGAGAAACGCGAACACCGGGGAGCTGTTTTTT. Its translation: CASSPPGRNANTGELFF.

V usage is TRBV30 and J usage is TRBJ2-1; the D is unclear. This CDR3 region has 14 residues. Per the germline V gene, CDR1 is GTSNPN and CDR2 is SVGIG (reference sequence). Trimming cost V 0 bases and J 5 bases, with 11 bases left between them. CDR3 residues: CAWSVKASNNEQFF. CDR3 bases: TGTGCCTGGAGTGTAAAGGCCTCGAACAATGAGCAGTTCTTC.

The chain carries TRBV27 and TRBJ1-5; the D gene is possibly TRBD1 (5 bases). The CDR3 consists of 14 residues. Germline V lookup: CDR1 MNHEY, CDR2 SMNVEV (reference sequence). Trimming stripped 8 bases from V and 2 bases from J, with 13 bases between. The CDR3 here is CASGGYRGNQPQHF. CDR3 DNA sequence: TGTGCCAGCGGGGGATATCGGGGCAATCAGCCCCAGCATTTT.

The rearrangement joins TRBV7-2 to TRBJ2-1, with a possible D match to TRBD2 (6 bases). Germline V gives CDR1 SGHTA, CDR2 FQGNSA. The CDR3 is made up of 14 amino acids. The germline V and J ends were trimmed by 8 bases and 6 bases, with 17 bases remaining between them. The CDR3 loop is CASSSGLPGNEQFF. The CDR3 DNA follows: TGTGCCAGCTCCTCGGGACTGCCCGGCAATGAGCAGTTCTTC.